This T cell receptor beta chain was sequenced for a study of identical twins. Each CDR3 protein gets one entry after TCRdb re-called the 5' RACE reads with MiXCR. This sample has roughly 220,000 distinct CDR3 sequences, with 6% to 7% found just once. This clonotype was seen a handful of times. The CDR3 contains 16 residues. The V gene end was trimmed by 1 base and the J gene end by 2 bases; junction bases not matched to a gene: 5. The germline V gene encodes CDR1 SGHTA and CDR2 FQGNSA. The same specimen was also included in a second study, on T cells expressing NK-cell markers. This second study notes: Expanded NKG2C+ T cell clones had unclear HCMV specificity.

The rearrangement joins TRBV7-2 to TRBJ2-7; the match to TRBD2 covers 10 bases. Sequences were obtained from CD8+ T cells sorted from blood. The receptor was isolated from a woman aged 18-30 years in good health. CDR3 residues: CASSLVAAGGAYEQYF. The CDR3 DNA sequence: TGTGCCAGCAGCTTAGTAGCAGCGGGAGGGGCCTACGAGCAGTACTTC.